A selection of T cell receptor beta chains follows, all from one sample in a study of cytomegalovirus exposure and HLA in healthy donors. Produced via immunoSEQ multiplex PCR; TCRdb's table is partial and in-frame only. The sample comprises more than 90,000 clones, nearly 75% of which are singletons, and around 5% rests with the top ten. Source material: PBMCs. Source of these receptors: a man between 25 and 39 years old in good health and CMV-seropositive. Both conserved end residues are part of each CDR3. Each record gives: clone size, V gene, J gene, D gene, CDR3 DNA, CDR3 protein. The D gene is left open where the match is weak. For some rows the clone size is stated as once, few or many, or as a class when expanded; others skip it.

-,TRBV7-9,TRBJ1-1,-,TGTGCCAGCAGCTTCCACAGTGAAGCTTTCTTT,CASSFHSEAFF
once,TRBV20-1,TRBJ1-2,-,TGCAGTGCTCCTACGGCAGGTGGCTACACCTTC,CSAPTAGGYTF
-,TRBV21-1,TRBJ2-5,-,TGTGCCAGCAGCCCCGTGGACAGCGAGTTAAAAGAGACCCAGTACTTC,CASSPVDSELKETQYF
-,TRBV7-9,TRBJ1-1,-,TGTGCCAGCAGCTTACAGGGTGGTACTGAAGCTTTCTTT,CASSLQGGTEAFF
-,TRBV19,TRBJ1-5,-,TGTGCCAGTAGTAGACAGAGCAATCAGCCCCAGCATTTT,CASSRQSNQPQHF
-,TRBV9,TRBJ2-5,-,TGTGCCAGCAGCGACCCCAAACCGGGGGGCCTCCAAGAGACCCAGTACTTC,CASSDPKPGGLQETQYF
-,TRBV9,TRBJ2-1,-,TGTGCCAGCAGCGTAGACCTGGGACACCGATCCTACAATGAGCAGTTCTTC,CASSVDLGHRSYNEQFF
-,TRBV7-2,TRBJ2-1,-,TGTGCCAGCAGCTTAGGTAGGGGGGGAAGGAATGAGCAGTTCTTC,CASSLGRGGRNEQFF
-,TRBV10-3,TRBJ1-6,TRBD1,TGTGCCATCACAATGGACAGGTATAATTCACCCCTCCACTTT,CAITMDRYNSPLHF
-,TRBV15,TRBJ1-5,-,TGTGCCACCAGCAGAGATTGGAAGGGAGGCCGCAATCAGCCCCAGCATTTT,CATSRDWKGGRNQPQHF
-,TRBV9,TRBJ1-1,-,TGTGCCAGCAGCGCCAGCGGAACAGTGAACACTGAAGCTTTCTTT,CASSASGTVNTEAFF
-,TRBV5-4,TRBJ1-4,-,TGTGCCAGCAGCTTGGGGGCCTCAGGTGCGGAAAAACTGTTTTTT,CASSLGASGAEKLFF
-,TRBV29-1,TRBJ1-6,TRBD1,TGCAGCGTCGGACAGGGCGGAAATTCACCCCTCCACTTT,CSVGQGGNSPLHF
-,TRBV5-4,TRBJ2-5,TRBD2,TGTGCCAGCAACCCAAAAGCGGGGGCTCCCCCGGAGACCCAGTACTTC,CASNPKAGAPPETQYF
-,TRBV6-1,TRBJ2-7,-,TGTGCCAGCAGTGAAGTGGGGAACAGGTACGAGCAGTACTTC,CASSEVGNRYEQYF
-,TRBV28,TRBJ1-2,-,TGTGCCAGCAGTGGCTCCGGGACTATATCTTGTGGCTACACCTTC,CASSGSGTISCGYTF
-,TRBV7-9,TRBJ1-5,-,TGTTCCAGCAGCTTAAGTGGCAGGGGACACAATCAGCCCCAGCATTTT,CSSSLSGRGHNQPQHF